This T cell receptor (beta chain) originates from a study of blood T cell repertoires in COVID-19. Overall study context: COVID-19 samples, acute and convalescent, were from the United States, Italy and Spain.

This table comes from immunoSEQ multiplex PCR, and its TCRdb copy is limited to in-frame clones, with some not included. Counted here are around 220,000 clones, roughly 80% occurring once; the ten biggest clones make up 5.1%. Germline V gene data show CDR1 as SGHTA and CDR2 as FQGNSA. V was clipped by 2 bases and J by 9 bases; unmatched bases: 7. This CDR3 has 16 residues. Sequences were obtained from peripheral blood. The J gene is TRBJ2-1, the V gene TRBV7-2, with 13 positions matching TRBD2. This sequence originates from a human donor in a cohort sampled during active COVID-19. CDR3 DNA: TGTGCCAGCAGCTTAATGAGACTAGCGGGAGGCGTTGAGCAGTTCTTC. Residues: CASSLMRLAGGVEQFF.